This T cell receptor beta chain was sequenced in a study of cytomegalovirus exposure and HLA in healthy donors. Study results and caveats: Altogether, 150 to 200 TCR beta chains were recorded as cytomegalovirus-associated.

Clones were sequenced by immunoSEQ multiplex PCR, and TCRdb holds only the in-frame ones, with some missing. The table has about 130,000 clones, roughly 89% seen once. In this sample, this clone turned up once. Its antigen is undetermined. This CDR3 region has 15 residues. Germline lookup yields CDR1 MNHEY and CDR2 SMNVEV (reference sequence). Trimming cost V 6 bases and J 1 base, with 15 bases left between them. The receptor's source is a woman between 18 and 29 years old in good health and CMV-seropositive. V is TRBV27 and J is TRBJ1-1; D is unresolved. Sequencing was performed on PBMCs. CDR3 nucleotide sequence: TGTGCCAGCAGCGAAAACTCCGGAGGGAACACTGAAGCTTTCTTT. It encodes CASSENSGGNTEAFF.